This T cell receptor (beta chain) was sequenced for a study of T-cell memory formation after mild COVID-19. In its sample, this clonotype was seen a few times. Its antigen is unknown. After 5'RACE with constant-segment primers, TCR alpha and TCR beta cDNA libraries carrying sample barcodes and UMIs were obtained. A single record per CDR3 protein comes from TCRdb applying MiXCR to the 5' RACE reads. Here the sample spans 250,000 to 400,000 distinct CDR3 sequences, around an eighth being singletons. General study findings and limits: Pre-infection memory carried some responding clones, suggesting that cross-reactive memory joined.

Germline CDR1 is LNHDA and CDR2 is SQIVND (reference sequence). CDR3 length: 14 residues. V was shortened by 6 bases and J by 3 bases, with 14 bases between the two germline ends. V and J are TRBV19 and TRBJ1-2; a weak D match, TRBD1 (6 bases). This TCR was recovered from a man between 18 and 29 years old who had mild COVID-19 (a few samples of this study predate the infection). Cell type and time point are not known. Sequences were obtained from PBMCs or a T cell subset sorted from them (not recorded which). CDR3 DNA: TGTGCCAGTAGGCCTCCAGGGGCCCACTATGGCTACACCTTC. Protein product: CASRPPGAHYGYTF.